Listed below are T cell receptor beta chains from one sample, sequenced in a study of blood T cell repertoires in COVID-19. Sequenced by immunoSEQ multiplex PCR; TCRdb stores in-frame clones only, minus some. Of about 120,000 clones in the sample, 80% to 90% were seen once. Sequenced material: peripheral blood. The source is a man aged 35-49 years with acute or convalescent COVID-19. The CDR3 runs from the conserved cysteine through the conserved F or W. Fields, in order: CDR3 length, V gene, J gene, D gene, clone size, CDR3 DNA, CDR3 protein. The D gene is left open where the match is weak. Clone size is stated in some rows and not others, as once, few, many or a class when expanded.

>14|TRBV5-5|TRBJ1-2|NA|NA
TGTGCCAGCAGCGTAGGTGGACAGAACTATGGCTACACCTTC
CASSVGGQNYGYTF
>16|TRBV21-1|TRBJ2-1|NA|NA
TGTGCCAGCAGCAAACTGCGGGACAGGGAGTTCAATGAGCAGTTCTTC
CASSKLRDREFNEQFF
>16|TRBV30|TRBJ1-6|TRBD1|NA
TGTGCCTGCCGAGGACAGGGTCCCGGGGGGAATTCACCCCTCCACTTT
CACRGQGPGGNSPLHF
>15|TRBV6-2/TRBV6-3|TRBJ1-5|TRBD1|NA
TGTGCCAGCAGTTACTCGGGACAGGCGGGTCAGCCCCAGCATTTT
CASSYSGQAGQPQHF
>15|TRBV6-6|TRBJ2-7|TRBD1|once
TGTGCCAGCAGTTATCCTGGACAGGGGTTGGGCGAGCAGTACTTC
CASSYPGQGLGEQYF
>14|TRBV5-6|TRBJ1-1|TRBD1|once
TGTGCCAGCAGCTTAGGACAGGGCGGCACTGAAGCTTTCTTT
CASSLGQGGTEAFF
>16|TRBV15|TRBJ2-2|NA|NA
TGTGCCACCAGCAGGATACAGGGAACGAACACCGGGGAGCTGTTTTTT
CATSRIQGTNTGELFF
>16|TRBV7-9|TRBJ1-4|NA|NA
TGTGCCAGCAGCTTAGCTACAGGCGGTCCCAATGAAAAACTGTTTTTT
CASSLATGGPNEKLFF
>13|TRBV5-4|TRBJ1-1|NA|NA
TGTGCCAGCAGCTTGGAGGGGAGGACTGAAGCTTTCTTT
CASSLEGRTEAFF
>16|TRBV25-1|TRBJ1-3|TRBD1|NA
TGTGCCAGCAGTGGAGGGACAGGCAGCTCTGGAAACACCATATATTTT
CASSGGTGSSGNTIYF
>14|TRBV11-2|TRBJ1-1|NA|NA
TGTGCCAGCAGCTTAGTTCGGGGGGGTACTGAAGCTTTCTTT
CASSLVRGGTEAFF
>18|TRBV11-2|TRBJ2-5|TRBD2|NA
TGTGCCAGCAGCCCTCGACTAGCGGGAGCGCTAGCCCAAGAGACCCAGTACTTC
CASSPRLAGALAQETQYF
>15|TRBV19|TRBJ1-2|NA|NA
TGTGCCAGTACCAAACAGGGTGGGGGCCTATTGGGCTACACCTTC
CASTKQGGGLLGYTF
>15|TRBV11-3|TRBJ2-2|TRBD2|NA
TGTGCCAGCAGCTTCTTCGCGGGGGGGAACGGGGAGCTGTTTTTT
CASSFFAGGNGELFF
>15|TRBV11-2|TRBJ1-5|NA|NA
TGTGCCAGCAGCTTAGGGAGCGGGTTTGGCCAGCCCCAGCATTTT
CASSLGSGFGQPQHF
>12|TRBV2|TRBJ1-2|NA|NA
TGTGCCAGCAGGGATGACAGAGGTGGCTACACCTTC
CASRDDRGGYTF
>14|TRBV2|TRBJ1-4|NA|NA
TGTGCCAGCATTCCGACAGTTGCTAATGAAAAACTGTTTTTT
CASIPTVANEKLFF
>14|TRBV18|TRBJ1-2|NA|NA
TGTGCCAGCTCACCCGGGAGACAAAACGATGGCTACACCTTC
CASSPGRQNDGYTF
>12|TRBV5-4|TRBJ1-2|NA|NA
TGTGCCAGCAGCCTTAGCGATACGGGCTACACCTTC
CASSLSDTGYTF
>12|TRBV7-3|TRBJ1-2|TRBD1|NA
TGTGCCAGCAGCTTACAGGGGGCTGGCTACACCTTC
CASSLQGAGYTF
>15|TRBV11-2|TRBJ1-1|NA|NA
TGTGCCAGCAGCACCCATCGACAAATGAACACTGAAGCTTTCTTT
CASSTHRQMNTEAFF
>13|TRBV6-5|TRBJ1-1|NA|NA
TGTGCCAGCAGTCCCCAACAGGGCACTGAAGCTTTCTTT
CASSPQQGTEAFF
>17|TRBV5-1|TRBJ2-3|TRBD1|NA
TGCGCCAGCAGCTGGGGGACAGGGAAGGGGGTCCCAGATACGCAGTATTTT
CASSWGTGKGVPDTQYF
>14|TRBV6-5|TRBJ2-3|TRBD2|NA
TGTGCCAGCAGGACTAGCGGGAGCACAGATACGCAGTATTTT
CASRTSGSTDTQYF
>13|TRBV19|TRBJ1-2|NA|once
TGTGCCAGTAGTAGGGCAGGCCTGGGCGGCTACACCTTC
CASSRAGLGGYTF
>13|TRBV20-1|TRBJ1-6|NA|NA
TGCAGTGCTAGTAGGGCGGACTATTCACCCCTCCACTTT
CSASRADYSPLHF
>14|TRBV3-1/TRBV3-2|TRBJ1-2|NA|medium-sized
TGTGCCAGCAGCCAAGATTTCGGGTTAGATGGCTACACCTTC
CASSQDFGLDGYTF
>15|TRBV5-1|TRBJ1-1|TRBD1|NA
TGCGCCAGCAGAACCGGGACAGAGATGAACACTGAAGCTTTCTTT
CASRTGTEMNTEAFF
>17|TRBV7-6|TRBJ2-7|TRBD2|NA
TGTGCCAGCAGCTTCCGCGGGGGCGGGGGGCCGGGTGACGAGCAGTACTTC
CASSFRGGGGPGDEQYF
>11|TRBV6-5|TRBJ1-5|NA|once
TGTGCCAGCAGTCTCTCAGGGATAAGGTTTTTT
CASSLSGIRFF
>15|TRBV5-8|TRBJ2-5|NA|NA
TGTGCCAGCAGCTTGGCCGGTGTGAGGGGGGAGACCCAGTACTTC
CASSLAGVRGETQYF
>14|TRBV6-1|TRBJ1-2|NA|NA
TGTGCCAGCAGTGAAACGGCCGGGGACTATGGCTACACCTTC
CASSETAGDYGYTF